This TCR beta chain was sequenced for a study of T-cell reconstitution after alpha-beta-depleted transplantation in children. Study-wide findings and caveats: Several hundred rapidly expanded clones from non-depleted graft cells reportedly supplied alpha-beta T cells about two months post-transplant.

The germline gives CDR1 LGHNA, CDR2 YSLEER. With 4 bases clipped from V and 2 bases from J, the junction kept 5 bases outside the gene matches. The CDR3 consists of 14 residues. This clonotype has at least ten counts. Its antigen remains unknown. Preparing the TCRbeta library involved the use of unique molecular identifiers. From the PCR reads, TCRdb called clonotypes with MiXCR, one entry per CDR3 protein. This sample has roughly 240,000 distinct CDR3 sequences; 7.5% to 9.5% occur once, and the top ten carry approximately 6%. This chain connects TRBV4-3 to TRBJ2-7; 7 bases fit TRBD1. The TCR sequence derives from a male patient between 5 and 17 years old who had a stem cell transplant for acute lymphoblastic leukemia, so the T cells may come from the graft donor. Material: PBMCs, mostly from graft donor cells, obtained 180 days after TCRalphabeta/CD19-depleted stem cell transplant. The CDR3 DNA reads as TGCGCCAGCAGCCGAGGACAGGAGGCCTACGAGCAGTACTTC. Amino acid sequence: CASSRGQEAYEQYF.